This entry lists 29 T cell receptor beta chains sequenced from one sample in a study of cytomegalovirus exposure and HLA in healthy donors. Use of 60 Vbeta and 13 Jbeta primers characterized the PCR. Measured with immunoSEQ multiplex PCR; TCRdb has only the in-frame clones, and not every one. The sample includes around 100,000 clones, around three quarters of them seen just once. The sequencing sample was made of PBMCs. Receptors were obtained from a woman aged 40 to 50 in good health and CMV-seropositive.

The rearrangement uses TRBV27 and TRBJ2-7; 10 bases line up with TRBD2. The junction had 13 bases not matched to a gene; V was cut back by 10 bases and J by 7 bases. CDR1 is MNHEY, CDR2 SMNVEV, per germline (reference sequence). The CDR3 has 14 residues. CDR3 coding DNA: TGTGCCACCTCGAAACTAGCGGGACTTACGGAGCAGTACTTC. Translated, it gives CATSKLAGLTEQYF.

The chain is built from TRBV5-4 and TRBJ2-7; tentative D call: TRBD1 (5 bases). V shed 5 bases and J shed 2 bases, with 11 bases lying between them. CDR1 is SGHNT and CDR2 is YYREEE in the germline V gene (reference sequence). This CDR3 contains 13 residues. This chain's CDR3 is CASSPTGAYEQYF. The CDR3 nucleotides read TGTGCCAGCAGTCCAACAGGAGCCTACGAGCAGTACTTC.

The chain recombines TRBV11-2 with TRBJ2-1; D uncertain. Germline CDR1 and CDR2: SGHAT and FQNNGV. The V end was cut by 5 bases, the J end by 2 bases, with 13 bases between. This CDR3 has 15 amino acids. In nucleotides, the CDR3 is TGTGCCAGCAGCCCCAGGCAAAACCCCTACAATGAGCAGTTCTTC. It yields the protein CASSPRQNPYNEQFF.

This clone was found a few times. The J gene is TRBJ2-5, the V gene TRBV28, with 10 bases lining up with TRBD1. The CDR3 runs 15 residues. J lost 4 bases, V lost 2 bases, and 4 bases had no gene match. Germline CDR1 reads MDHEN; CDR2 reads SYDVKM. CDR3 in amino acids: CASSLDRGRGETQYF. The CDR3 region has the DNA TGTGCCAGCAGTTTAGACAGGGGGCGGGGAGAGACCCAGTACTTC.

The DNA of the CDR3 is TGTGCCAGCAGTACGTCCCGCCGGGGGACTGAAGCTTTCTTT. The encoded protein is CASSTSRRGTEAFF. The chain employs TRBV2 and TRBJ1-1; the D gene is possibly TRBD1 (5 bases). The germline V and J ends were trimmed by 5 bases and 5 bases, with 15 bases remaining between them. The CDR3 sequence is 14 residues long. The germline V gene encodes CDR1 SNHLY and CDR2 FYNNEI.

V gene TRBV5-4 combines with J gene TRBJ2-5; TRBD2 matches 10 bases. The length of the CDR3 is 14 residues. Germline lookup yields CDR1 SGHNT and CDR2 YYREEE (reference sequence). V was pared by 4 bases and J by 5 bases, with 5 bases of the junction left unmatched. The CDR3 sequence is CASSINSGRETQYF. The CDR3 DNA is TGTGCCAGCAGCATCAATAGCGGGAGGGAGACCCAGTACTTC.

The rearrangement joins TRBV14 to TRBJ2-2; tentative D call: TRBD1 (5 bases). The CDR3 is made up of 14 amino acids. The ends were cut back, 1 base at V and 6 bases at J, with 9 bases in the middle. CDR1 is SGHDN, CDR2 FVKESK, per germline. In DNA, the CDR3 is TGTGCCAGCAGCCAAGTAGCAGGGCCCGGGGAGCTGTTTTTT. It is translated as CASSQVAGPGELFF.

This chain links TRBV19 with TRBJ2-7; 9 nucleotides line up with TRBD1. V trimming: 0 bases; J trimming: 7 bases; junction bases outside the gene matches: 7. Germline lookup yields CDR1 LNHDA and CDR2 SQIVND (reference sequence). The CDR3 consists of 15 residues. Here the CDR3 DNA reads TGTGCCAGTAGTATAGATCTATTAGGGACAGGGGAGCAGTACTTC. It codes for CASSIDLLGTGEQYF.

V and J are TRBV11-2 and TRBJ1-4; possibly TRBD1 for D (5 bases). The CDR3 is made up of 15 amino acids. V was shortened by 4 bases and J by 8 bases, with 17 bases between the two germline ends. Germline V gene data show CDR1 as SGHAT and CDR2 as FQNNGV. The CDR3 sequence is CASSSSGGNWEKLFF. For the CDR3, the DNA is TGTGCCAGCAGCTCATCCGGGGGGAATTGGGAAAAACTGTTTTTT.

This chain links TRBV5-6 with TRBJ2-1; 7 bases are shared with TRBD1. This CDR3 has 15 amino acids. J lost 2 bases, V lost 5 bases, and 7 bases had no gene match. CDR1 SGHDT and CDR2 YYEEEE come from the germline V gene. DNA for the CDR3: TGTGCCAGCAGTTTGACAGGGAACACCTACAATGAGCAGTTCTTC. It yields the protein CASSLTGNTYNEQFF.

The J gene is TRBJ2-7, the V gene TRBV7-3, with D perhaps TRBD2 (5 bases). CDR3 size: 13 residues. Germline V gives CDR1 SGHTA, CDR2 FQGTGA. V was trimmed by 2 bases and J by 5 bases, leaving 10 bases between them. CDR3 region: CASSLLRGNEQYF. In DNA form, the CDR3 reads TGTGCCAGCAGCTTATTGAGAGGGAACGAGCAGTACTTC.

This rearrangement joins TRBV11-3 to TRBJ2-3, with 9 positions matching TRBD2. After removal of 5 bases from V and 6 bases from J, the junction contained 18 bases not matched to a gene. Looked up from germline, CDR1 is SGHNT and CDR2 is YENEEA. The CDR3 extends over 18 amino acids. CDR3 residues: CASSRVEILAGVVDTQYF. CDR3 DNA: TGTGCCAGCAGCCGGGTAGAAATATTAGCGGGAGTAGTGGATACGCAGTATTTT.

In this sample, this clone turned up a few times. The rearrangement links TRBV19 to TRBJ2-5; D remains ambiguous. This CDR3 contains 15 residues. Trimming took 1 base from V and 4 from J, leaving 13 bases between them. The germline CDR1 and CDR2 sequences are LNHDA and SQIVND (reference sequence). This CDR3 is CASSIVHSLRETQYF. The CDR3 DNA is TGTGCCAGTAGTATAGTCCACAGCTTACGAGAGACCCAGTACTTC.

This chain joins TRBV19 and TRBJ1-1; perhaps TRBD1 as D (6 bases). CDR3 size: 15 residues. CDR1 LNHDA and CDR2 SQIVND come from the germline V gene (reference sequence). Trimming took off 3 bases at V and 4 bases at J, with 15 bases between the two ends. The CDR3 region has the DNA TGTGCCAGTAGTATCGCGGACAGCAGGACCACTGAAGCTTTCTTT. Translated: CASSIADSRTTEAFF. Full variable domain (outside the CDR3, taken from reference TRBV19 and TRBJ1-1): DGGITQSPKYLFRKEGQNVTLSCEQNLNHDAMYWYRQDPGQGLRLIYYSQIVNDFQKGDIAEGYSVSREKKESFPLTVTSAQKNPTAFYLCASSIADSRTTEAFFGQGTRLTVV.

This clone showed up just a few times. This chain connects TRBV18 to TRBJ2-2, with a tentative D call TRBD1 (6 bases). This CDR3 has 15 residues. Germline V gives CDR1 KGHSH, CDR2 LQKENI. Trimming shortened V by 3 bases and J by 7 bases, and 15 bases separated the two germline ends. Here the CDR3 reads CASSPSGTSNGELFF. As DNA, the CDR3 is TGTGCCAGCTCACCCTCCGGGACATCTAACGGGGAGCTGTTTTTT. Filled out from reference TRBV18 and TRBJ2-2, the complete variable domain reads NAGVMQNPRHLVRRRGQEARLRCSPMKGHSHVYWYRQLPEEGLKFMVYLQKENIIDESGMPKERFSAEFPKEGPSILRIQQVVRGDSAAYFCASSPSGTSNGELFFGEGSRLTVL.

CDR3 amino acids: CASSISGSKYSYEQYF. CDR3 sequence (DNA): TGTGCCAGTAGTATTTCCGGGTCAAAATACTCCTACGAGCAGTACTTC. The J gene is TRBJ2-7, the V gene TRBV19; no reliable D call. The ends were cut back, 3 bases at V and 0 bases at J, with 15 bases in the middle. Germline CDR1 and CDR2: LNHDA and SQIVND (reference sequence). CDR3 length equals 16 residues.

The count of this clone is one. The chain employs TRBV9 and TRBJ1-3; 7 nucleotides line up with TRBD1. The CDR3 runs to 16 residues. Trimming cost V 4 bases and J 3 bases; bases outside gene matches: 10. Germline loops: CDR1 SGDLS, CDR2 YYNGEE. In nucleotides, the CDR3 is TGTGCCAGCAGCTCAGAGCAGGGGGTTCTTGGAAACACCATATATTTT. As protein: CASSSEQGVLGNTIYF.

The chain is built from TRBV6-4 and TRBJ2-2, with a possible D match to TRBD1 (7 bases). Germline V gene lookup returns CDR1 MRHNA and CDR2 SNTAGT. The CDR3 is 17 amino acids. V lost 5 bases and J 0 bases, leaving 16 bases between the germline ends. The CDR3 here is CASSPKGAGTNTGELFF. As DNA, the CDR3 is TGTGCCAGCAGTCCTAAGGGGGCGGGAACGAACACCGGGGAGCTGTTTTTT.

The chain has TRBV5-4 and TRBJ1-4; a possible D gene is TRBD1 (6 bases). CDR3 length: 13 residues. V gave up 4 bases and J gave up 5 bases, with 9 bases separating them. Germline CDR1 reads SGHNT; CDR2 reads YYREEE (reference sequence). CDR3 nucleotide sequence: TGTGCCAGCAGCCCCGGACAGAATGAAAAACTGTTTTTT. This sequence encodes CASSPGQNEKLFF.

For the CDR3, the DNA is TGTGCTAGTGGTTCCGGGACAGGGTTGGCAGGCAATGAGCAGTTCTTC. Translated, it gives CASGSGTGLAGNEQFF. The chain carries TRBV12-5 and TRBJ2-1, with 9 bases lining up with TRBD1. Germline CDR1 and CDR2: LGHNT and FRNRAP. This CDR3 has 16 amino acids. The trim removed 4 bases at V and 6 bases at J, leaving 10 bases unmatched.

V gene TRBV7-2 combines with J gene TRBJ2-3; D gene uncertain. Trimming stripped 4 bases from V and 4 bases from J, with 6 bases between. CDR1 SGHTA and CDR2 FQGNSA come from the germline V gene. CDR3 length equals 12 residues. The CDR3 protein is CASSSLPDTQYF. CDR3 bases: TGTGCCAGCAGCTCCCTCCCAGATACGCAGTATTTT. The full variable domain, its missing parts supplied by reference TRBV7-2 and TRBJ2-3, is GAGVSQSPSNKVTEKGKDVELRCDPISGHTALYWYRQSLGQGLEFLIYFQGNSAPDKSGLPSDRFSAERTGGSVSTLTIQRTQQEDSAVYLCASSSLPDTQYFGPGTRLTVL.

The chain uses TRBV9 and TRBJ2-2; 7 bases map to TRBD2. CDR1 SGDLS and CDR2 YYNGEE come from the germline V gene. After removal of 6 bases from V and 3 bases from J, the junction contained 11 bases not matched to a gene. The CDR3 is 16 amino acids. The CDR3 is CASTAHGRGDTGELFF. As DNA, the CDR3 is TGTGCCAGCACGGCTCATGGGAGGGGCGACACCGGGGAGCTGTTTTTT. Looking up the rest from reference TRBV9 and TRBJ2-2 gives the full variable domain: DSGVTQTPKHLITATGQRVTLRCSPRSGDLSVYWYQQSLDQGLQFLIQYYNGEERAKGNILERFSAQQFPDLHSELNLSSLELGDSALYFCASTAHGRGDTGELFFGEGSRLTVL.

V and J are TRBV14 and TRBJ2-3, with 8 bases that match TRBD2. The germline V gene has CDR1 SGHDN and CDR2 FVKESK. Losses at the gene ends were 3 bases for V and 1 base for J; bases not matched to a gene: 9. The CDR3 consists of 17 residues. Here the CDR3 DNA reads TGTGCCAGCAGCCACATCGCGGGAGGAATAGGCACAGATACGCAGTATTTT. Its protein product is CASSHIAGGIGTDTQYF.

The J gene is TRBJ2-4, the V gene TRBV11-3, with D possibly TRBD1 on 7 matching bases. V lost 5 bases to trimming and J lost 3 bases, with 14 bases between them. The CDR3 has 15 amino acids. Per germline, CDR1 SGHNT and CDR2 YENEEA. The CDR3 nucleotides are TGTGCCAGCAGCGGACAGGCGGAGGGCAAAAACATTCAGTACTTC. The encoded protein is CASSGQAEGKNIQYF.

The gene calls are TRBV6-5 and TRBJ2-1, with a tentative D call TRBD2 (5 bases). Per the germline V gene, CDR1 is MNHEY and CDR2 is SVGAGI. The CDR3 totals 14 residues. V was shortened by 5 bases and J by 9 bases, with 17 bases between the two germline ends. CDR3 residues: CASSLQMPSPEQFF. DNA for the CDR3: TGTGCCAGCAGTCTCCAAATGCCTAGCCCTGAGCAGTTCTTC.

The CDR3 DNA reads TGTGCCAGCAGTGTGAGGGAGGTAGATCAGCAGTACTTC. Translation: CASSVREVDQQYF. The chain joins TRBV6-1 to TRBJ2-7; maybe TRBD2 (6 bases). Germline values: CDR1 MNHNS, CDR2 SASEGT. This CDR3 comprises 13 residues. V was clipped by 4 bases and J by 8 bases, with 15 bases between them.

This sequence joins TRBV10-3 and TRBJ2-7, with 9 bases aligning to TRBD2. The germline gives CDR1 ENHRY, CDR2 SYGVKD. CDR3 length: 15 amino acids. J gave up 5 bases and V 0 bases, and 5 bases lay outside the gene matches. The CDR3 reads CAISESSGRNNEQYF. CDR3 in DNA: TGTGCCATCAGTGAGTCGAGCGGGAGGAATAACGAGCAGTACTTC.

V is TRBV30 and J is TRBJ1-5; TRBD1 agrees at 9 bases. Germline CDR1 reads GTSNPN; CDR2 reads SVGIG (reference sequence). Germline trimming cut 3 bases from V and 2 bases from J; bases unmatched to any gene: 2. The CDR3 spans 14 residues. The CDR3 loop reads CAWRGQGGNQPQHF. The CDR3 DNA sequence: TGTGCCTGGAGGGGACAGGGTGGCAATCAGCCCCAGCATTTT.

For the CDR3, the DNA is TGTGCCAGCAGTTATATTAGCGGGAGGACCCGTACCGGGGAGCTGTTTTTT. Translating gives CASSYISGRTRTGELFF. The chain links TRBV28 to TRBJ2-2; 10 bases line up with TRBD2. Germline CDR1 MDHEN, CDR2 SYDVKM. This CDR3 is 17 amino acids long. The V gene end was trimmed by 4 bases and the J gene end by 5 bases; junction bases not matched to a gene: 10.